The 27 T cell receptor beta chains presented below share a single source sample, sequenced in a study of blood T cell repertoires in COVID-19. TCRdb's copy holds only in-frame clones and misses some; the assay was immunoSEQ multiplex PCR. The sample carries about 130,000 clones, around 81% recorded once. Input material: peripheral blood. Receptors were obtained from a man aged 25-45 years with COVID-19, enrolled during active disease.

The chain is built from TRBV27 and TRBJ1-1; D is ambiguous. The CDR3 spans 14 residues. The V gene's germline CDR1 is MNHEY and CDR2 SMNVEV (reference sequence). V lost 4 bases and J lost 0, with 9 bases in between. The CDR3 sequence is CASSSLVMNTEAFF. CDR3 sequence (DNA): TGTGCCAGCAGTTCACTCGTCATGAACACTGAAGCTTTCTTT.

The chain links TRBV12-3 or TRBV12-4 to TRBJ2-7, with D perhaps matching TRBD2 (5 bases). V gave up 5 bases and J gave up 0 bases, with 8 bases separating them. The CDR3 totals 13 residues. CDR3: CASSGLSSYEQYF. CDR3 DNA: TGTGCCAGCAGTGGACTGAGCTCCTACGAGCAGTACTTC.

The chain is built from TRBV7-2 and TRBJ2-5, with 8 bases that match TRBD2. Germline V gene data show CDR1 as SGHTA and CDR2 as FQGNSA. Germline trimming cut 5 bases from V and 4 bases from J; bases unmatched to any gene: 9. This CDR3 comprises 15 residues. In DNA form, the CDR3 reads TGTGCCAGCAGCCCGTGGACTAGCTCGTTAGAGACCCAGTACTTC. It codes for CASSPWTSSLETQYF.

The chain recombines TRBV5-5 with TRBJ2-3; 9 positions agree with TRBD2. In germline, CDR1 is SGHKS, CDR2 YYEKEE (reference sequence). The V segment lost 0 bases and the J segment 2 bases; nucleotides outside the gene matches: 1. This CDR3 spans 15 amino acids. This CDR3 reads CASSLGLAVTDTQYF. For the CDR3, the DNA is TGTGCCAGCAGCTTGGGACTAGCGGTCACAGATACGCAGTATTTT.

The chain has TRBV11-3 and TRBJ2-1, with 7 bases lining up with TRBD2. The ends lost 10 bases at V and 5 bases at J; junction bases unmatched: 8. The CDR3 is made up of 13 amino acids. Germline CDR1 and CDR2: SGHNT and YENEEA. CDR3: CATGLVEHNEQFF. The CDR3 bases are TGTGCCACCGGACTAGTCGAGCACAATGAGCAGTTCTTC.

The genes are TRBV27 and TRBJ1-6; 9 bases are a match to TRBD1. The CDR3 spans 15 residues. Germline V gene sequence: CDR1 MNHEY, CDR2 SMNVEV (reference sequence). With V trimmed by 5 bases and J by 10 bases, 9 bases remained unmatched. The CDR3 DNA follows: TGTGCCAGCAGTGGTACAGGGGGCAGTCAGTCACCCCTCCACTTT. As protein: CASSGTGGSQSPLHF.

The chain couples TRBV5-1 to TRBJ2-7; TRBD1 matches at 8 bases. CDR3 length: 14 amino acids. V shed 3 bases and J 2 bases; nucleotides not matched to a gene: 4. From germline, CDR1 is SGHRS and CDR2 YFSETQ. For the CDR3, the DNA is TGCGCCAGCAGCTCCGGGACAGGCCCCTACGAGCAGTACTTC. Protein sequence: CASSSGTGPYEQYF.

The chain recombines TRBV27 with TRBJ2-7; a weak D match, TRBD1 (7 bases). The CDR3 has 15 amino acids. The germline gives CDR1 MNHEY, CDR2 SMNVEV (reference sequence). V was cut by 5 bases and J by 3 bases, with 17 bases left in between. In nucleotides, the CDR3 is TGTGCCAGCAGTCCCTCACCCAGGGGGGACTACGAGCAGTACTTC. This encodes CASSPSPRGDYEQYF.

Details on this clone: The sample carries other DNA sequences with the same CDR3. This sequence joins TRBV19 and TRBJ1-5; TRBD1 matches 11 bases. The CDR3 has 14 amino acids. Germline assignment: CDR1 LNHDA and CDR2 SQIVND (reference sequence). After removal of 8 bases from V and 4 bases from J, the junction contained 4 bases not matched to a gene. This CDR3 is CASRGTGGNQPQHF. Written as DNA, the CDR3 is TGTGCCAGTCGCGGGACAGGGGGGAATCAGCCCCAGCATTTT.

This sequence joins TRBV5-4 and TRBJ1-3; D might be TRBD1 (5 bases). Germline CDR1 and CDR2: SGHNT and YYREEE (reference sequence). CDR3 size: 15 residues. The germline V and J ends were trimmed by 2 bases and 4 bases, with 13 bases remaining between them. CDR3 nucleotide sequence: TGTGCCAGCAGCTTAAGACAGCCCGCAGGAAACACCATATATTTT. As protein: CASSLRQPAGNTIYF.

This chain joins TRBV10-3 and TRBJ2-2; 7 bases align to TRBD1. The CDR3 length is 14 residues. The germline V gene has CDR1 ENHRY and CDR2 SYGVKD. Trimming removed 10 bases from V and 3 bases from J; junction bases left unmatched: 8. The CDR3 region is CATIGTADTGELFF. CDR3 nucleotide sequence: TGTGCCACAATCGGGACAGCGGACACCGGGGAGCTGTTTTTT.

J is TRBJ1-1 and V is TRBV5-5; D remains ambiguous. Germline V CDR1 and CDR2: SGHKS, YYEKEE (reference sequence). Trimming left V 0 bases short and J 6 bases short, with 9 bases between. The CDR3 extends over 13 amino acids. This CDR3 reads CASSLAVSPEAFF. The CDR3, as DNA: TGTGCCAGCAGCTTGGCAGTATCCCCTGAAGCTTTCTTT.

The chain combines TRBV2 with TRBJ1-5; D is ambiguous. V was trimmed by 6 bases and J by 4 bases, leaving 10 bases between them. CDR3 length equals 13 residues. Germline V CDR1 and CDR2: SNHLY, FYNNEI. The CDR3, as DNA: TGTGCCAGCAGGGAAACAAAGAATCAGCCCCAGCATTTT. Its translation is CASRETKNQPQHF.

This CDR3 reads CAWSRRGGLDGYTF. The DNA for the CDR3 is TGTGCCTGGAGTCGACGTGGGGGACTGGACGGCTACACCTTC. The chain uses TRBV30 and TRBJ1-2; D is perhaps TRBD1 (5 bases). Germline V gene data show CDR1 as GTSNPN and CDR2 as SVGIG (reference sequence). The CDR3 runs 14 residues. V gave up 2 bases and J gave up 8 bases, with 18 bases separating them.

The genes are TRBV2 and TRBJ2-5; 14 nucleotides align to TRBD2. The CDR3 totals 15 residues. Losses at the gene ends were 1 base for V and 5 bases for J; bases not matched to a gene: 0. Germline-derived CDR1 and CDR2 are SNHLY and FYNNEI. CDR3 protein: CASSEGTSGRETQYF. The DNA for the CDR3 is TGTGCCAGCAGTGAAGGGACTAGCGGGAGGGAGACCCAGTACTTC. Drawing the rest from reference TRBV2 and TRBJ2-5, the complete variable domain is EPEVTQTPSHQVTQMGQEVILRCVPISNHLYFYWYRQILGQKVEFLVSFYNNEISEKSEIFDDQFSVERPDGSNFTLKIRSTKLEDSAMYFCASSEGTSGRETQYFGPGTRLLVL.

CDR3 DNA sequence: TGTGCCAGAAGCCCTAATAGGACAGGGCGGTCTGAAAAACTGTTTTTT. Protein: CARSPNRTGRSEKLFF. This chain joins TRBV5-3 and TRBJ1-4, with 8 bases fitting TRBD1. TRBV5-3 is flagged as an ORF with uncertain function. After removal of 4 bases from V and 7 bases from J, the junction contained 12 bases not matched to a gene. The CDR3 sequence is 16 residues long.

CDR3 sequence reads: CASSWGAASTDTQYF. CDR3 DNA sequence: TGTGCCAGTAGTTGGGGCGCTGCTAGCACAGATACGCAGTATTTT. J is TRBJ2-3 and V is TRBV19, with D perhaps matching TRBD1 (5 bases). V shed 5 bases and J shed 0 bases, with 12 bases lying between them. This CDR3 comprises 15 residues. Germline-derived CDR1 and CDR2 are LNHDA and SQIVND (reference sequence).

This clone was seen a handful of times. The chain combines TRBV28 with TRBJ1-4; 8 bases are shared with TRBD1. In germline, CDR1 is MDHEN, CDR2 SYDVKM. V gave up 6 bases and J gave up 7 bases; unmatched junction bases: 7. There are 14 residues in the CDR3. CDR3 DNA sequence: TGTGCCAGCAGCGTCAGGGGGCGAGTTGAAAAACTGTTTTTT. Translation: CASSVRGRVEKLFF.

J is TRBJ1-1 and V is TRBV11-1; D unresolved. CDR1 is SGHAT, CDR2 FQDESV, per germline (reference sequence). V was trimmed by 5 bases and J by 4 bases, leaving 8 bases between them. This CDR3 is built from 12 residues. CDR3 residues: CASSPRGTEAFF. In DNA form, the CDR3 reads TGTGCCAGCAGCCCCCGGGGCACTGAAGCTTTCTTT.

The chain joins TRBV13 to TRBJ1-1; tentative D call: TRBD1 (5 bases). The CDR3 covers 14 residues. Looked up from germline, CDR1 is PRHDT and CDR2 is FYEKMQ (reference sequence). Trimming took 2 bases from V and 3 from J, leaving 10 bases between them. CDR3 sequence: CASSLQGRYTEAFF. CDR3 DNA sequence: TGTGCCAGCAGCTTACAGGGTAGGTACACTGAAGCTTTCTTT. The full variable domain, in which reference TRBV13 and TRBJ1-1 provide the parts outside the CDR3, is AAGVIQSPRHLIKEKRETATLKCYPIPRHDTVYWYQQGPGQDPQFLISFYEKMQSDKGSIPDRFSAQQFSDYHSELNMSSLELGDSALYFCASSLQGRYTEAFFGQGTRLTVV.

This clone has at least ten counts. This sequence joins TRBV12-3 or TRBV12-4 and TRBJ2-3; a weak D match, TRBD1 (5 bases). The V end lost 3 bases, the J end lost 7 bases, and 11 bases lay between the germline ends. The CDR3 covers 13 residues. CDR3 in DNA: TGTGCCAGCAGTTTTGCAGGGAAGAATACGCAGTATTTT. Its translation is CASSFAGKNTQYF.

The chain carries TRBV5-4 and TRBJ1-1, with D perhaps matching TRBD1 (5 bases). Germline assignment: CDR1 SGHNT and CDR2 YYREEE (reference sequence). The CDR3 contains 16 residues. V was shortened by 0 bases and J by 3 bases, with 15 bases between the two germline ends. Here the CDR3 reads CASSLEGGALYTEAFF. Here the CDR3 DNA reads TGTGCCAGCAGCTTGGAGGGAGGGGCTCTATACACTGAAGCTTTCTTT.

The chain uses TRBV5-3 and TRBJ2-7, with 10 bases that match TRBD1. TRBV5-3 belongs to the ORF category, with a function that is uncertain. The CDR3 totals 18 residues. Losses at the gene ends were 4 bases for V and 1 base for J; bases not matched to a gene: 14. The CDR3 nucleotides read TGTGCCAGAAGCGTTAAACGGGACAGGGGACACAATTCCTACGAGCAGTACTTC. Protein sequence: CARSVKRDRGHNSYEQYF.

This clone appeared a few times. V and J are TRBV3-1 (or the pseudogene TRBV3-2) and TRBJ2-2, with 8 positions matching TRBD1. J lost 5 bases, V lost 4 bases, and 6 bases had no gene match. From germline, CDR1 is LGHDT and CDR2 YNNKEL (reference sequence). The CDR3 is made up of 15 amino acids. As DNA, the CDR3 is TGTGCCAGCAGCCGAGGACAGGGTAGAACCGGGGAGCTGTTTTTT. Residues: CASSRGQGRTGELFF.

The chain combines TRBV28 with TRBJ2-7, with TRBD1 matching over 9 bases. This CDR3 spans 16 amino acids. The germline V gene encodes CDR1 MDHEN and CDR2 SYDVKM. V gave up 3 bases and J gave up 3 bases; unmatched junction bases: 9. The CDR3 bases are TGTGCCAGCAGTTTGCGGCCGGGGACAGGGTTCTACGAGCAGTACTTC. This gives the protein CASSLRPGTGFYEQYF. The entire variable domain, with the rest obtained from reference TRBV28 and TRBJ2-7, is as follows: DVKVTQSSRYLVKRTGEKVFLECVQDMDHENMFWYRQDPGLGLRLIYFSYDVKMKEKGDIPEGYSVSREKKERFSLILESASTNQTSMYLCASSLRPGTGFYEQYFGPGTRLTVT.

The chain has TRBV6-2 or TRBV6-3 and TRBJ2-3; 11 bases are shared with TRBD2. Trimming at V came to 6 bases and at J to 5 bases, leaving 4 bases not matched to a gene. There are 14 residues in the CDR3. Germline-derived CDR1 and CDR2 are MNHEY and SVGEGT. The CDR3 is CASSASGGKDTQYF. CDR3 nucleotide sequence: TGTGCCAGCAGCGCTAGCGGGGGGAAAGATACGCAGTATTTT.

J is TRBJ2-1 and V is TRBV5-1; 9 nucleotides match TRBD1. After removal of 4 bases from V and 3 bases from J, the junction contained 8 bases not matched to a gene. Germline assignment: CDR1 SGHRS and CDR2 YFSETQ. This CDR3 is built from 16 residues. CDR3 bases: TGCGCCAGCAGCCTCCTTGGGGGACAGGGCTACAATGAGCAGTTCTTC. Its protein is CASSLLGGQGYNEQFF.